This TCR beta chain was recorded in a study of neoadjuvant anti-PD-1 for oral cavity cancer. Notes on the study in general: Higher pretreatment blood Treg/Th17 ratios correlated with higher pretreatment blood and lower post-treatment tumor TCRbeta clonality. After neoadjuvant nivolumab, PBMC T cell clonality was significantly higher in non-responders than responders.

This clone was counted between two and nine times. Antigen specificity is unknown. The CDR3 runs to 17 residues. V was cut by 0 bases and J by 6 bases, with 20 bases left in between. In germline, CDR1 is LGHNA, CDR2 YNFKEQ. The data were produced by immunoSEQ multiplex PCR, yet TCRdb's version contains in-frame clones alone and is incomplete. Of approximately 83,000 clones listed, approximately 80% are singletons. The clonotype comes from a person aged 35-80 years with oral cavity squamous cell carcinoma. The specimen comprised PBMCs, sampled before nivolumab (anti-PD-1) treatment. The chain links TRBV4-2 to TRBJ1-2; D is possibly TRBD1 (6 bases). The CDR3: CASSQEVRSVQGNGYTF. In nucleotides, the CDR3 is TGTGCCAGCAGCCAAGAAGTTCGGTCAGTGCAGGGGAATGGCTACACCTTC.